These 5 T cell receptor beta chains share one sample of origin, sequenced in a study of shared clonotypes between healthy human individuals. Selected positively for CCR7 and CD45RO-negative, naive CD8 cells excluded terminally differentiated effector memory CD45RA+ cells. Measured with immunoSEQ multiplex PCR; TCRdb has only the in-frame clones, and not every one. The table lists about 870,000 clones, approximately 92% of them singletons. The sequenced material came from naive CD8+ T cells sorted from blood. The receptor set was obtained from a man between 25 and 39 years old in good health.

In DNA, the CDR3 is TGCGCCAGCAGCCCCCTGGACAGGGTTTACACTGAAGCTTTCTTT. Translation: CASSPLDRVYTEAFF. This chain joins TRBV5-1 and TRBJ1-1, with 8 bases that match TRBD1. Per the germline V gene, CDR1 is SGHRS and CDR2 is YFSETQ. V gave up 4 bases and J gave up 3 bases; unmatched junction bases: 8. CDR3 length equals 15 residues.

This clone showed up just once. V gene TRBV7-9 combines with J gene TRBJ2-7; 10 positions agree with TRBD1. Germline CDR1 and CDR2: SEHNR and FQNEAQ (reference sequence). The V and J ends lost 0 bases and 3 bases, in that order; junction bases with no gene match: 8. The CDR3 sequence is 17 residues long. DNA for the CDR3: TGTGCCAGCAGCTTAGCAGTCCCGGGACAGGGGATCTACGAGCAGTACTTC. Translating gives CASSLAVPGQGIYEQYF.

The chain carries TRBV7-6 and TRBJ2-7; D is perhaps TRBD1 or TRBD2 (5 bases each). Trimming removed 4 bases at V and 6 bases at J, with 16 bases between. The CDR3 runs 14 residues. Germline assignment: CDR1 SGHVS and CDR2 FNYEAQ. The CDR3 DNA follows: TGTGCCAGCAGCTCTTGGGACGACGGGTCCGAGCAGTACTTC. Translating gives CASSSWDDGSEQYF.

The chain combines TRBV5-1 with TRBJ2-2; D unclear. Germline assignment: CDR1 SGHRS and CDR2 YFSETQ. V lost 4 bases and J lost 1, with 8 bases in between. The CDR3 has 14 residues. CDR3 sequence reads: CASSPVGNTGELFF. The CDR3 DNA reads TGCGCCAGCAGCCCCGTGGGGAACACCGGGGAGCTGTTTTTT.

The chain employs TRBV11-2 and TRBJ2-5; the D call may be TRBD1 or TRBD2 (6 bases each). V was clipped by 5 bases and J by 1 base, with 14 bases between them. CDR3 size: 15 residues. The germline CDR1 and CDR2 sequences are SGHAT and FQNNGV. CDR3 in DNA: TGTGCCAGCAGCATCTACTGGGGGGCCCAAGAGACCCAGTACTTC. The encoded protein is CASSIYWGAQETQYF.